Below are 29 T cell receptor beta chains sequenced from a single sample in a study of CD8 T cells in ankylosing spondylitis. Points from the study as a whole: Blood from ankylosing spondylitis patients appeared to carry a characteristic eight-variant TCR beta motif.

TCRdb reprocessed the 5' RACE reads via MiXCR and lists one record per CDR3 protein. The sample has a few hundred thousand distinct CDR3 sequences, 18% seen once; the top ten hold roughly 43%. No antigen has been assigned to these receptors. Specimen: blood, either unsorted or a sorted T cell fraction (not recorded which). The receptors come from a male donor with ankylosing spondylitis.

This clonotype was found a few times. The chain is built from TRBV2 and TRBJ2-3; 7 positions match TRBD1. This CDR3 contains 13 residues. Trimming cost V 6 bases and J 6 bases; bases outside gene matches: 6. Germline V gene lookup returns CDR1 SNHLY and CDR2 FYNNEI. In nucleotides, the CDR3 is TGTGCCAGCAGGTCCCAACAGGGGGATACGCAGTATTTT. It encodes CASRSQQGDTQYF. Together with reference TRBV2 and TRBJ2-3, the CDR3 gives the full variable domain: EPEVTQTPSHQVTQMGQEVILRCVPISNHLYFYWYRQILGQKVEFLVSFYNNEISEKSEIFDDQFSVERPDGSNFTLKIRSTKLEDSAMYFCASRSQQGDTQYFGPGTRLTVL.

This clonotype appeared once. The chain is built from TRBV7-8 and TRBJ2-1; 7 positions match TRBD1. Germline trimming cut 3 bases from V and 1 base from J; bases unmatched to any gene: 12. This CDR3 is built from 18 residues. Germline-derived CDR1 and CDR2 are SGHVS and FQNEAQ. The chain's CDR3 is CASSLTFQPGQSYNEQFF. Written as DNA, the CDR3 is TGTGCCAGCAGCTTGACATTCCAACCGGGACAGTCCTACAATGAGCAGTTCTTC.

The CDR3 sequence: CSVPRRDLNEQFF. In DNA, the CDR3 is TGCAGCGTCCCCCGGCGGGACCTCAATGAGCAGTTCTTC. The rearrangement links TRBV29-1 to TRBJ2-1; D might be TRBD2 (6 bases). This CDR3 has 13 amino acids. Germline V gene data show CDR1 as SQVTM and CDR2 as ANQGSEA. The V and J ends lost 6 bases and 6 bases respectively, with 15 bases between them.

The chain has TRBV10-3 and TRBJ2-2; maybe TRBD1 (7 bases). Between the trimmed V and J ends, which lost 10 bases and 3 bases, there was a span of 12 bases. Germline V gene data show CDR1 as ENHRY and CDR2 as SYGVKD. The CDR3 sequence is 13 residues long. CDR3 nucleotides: TGTGCCAGCAGGGGGGCGGACACCGGGGAGCTGTTTTTT. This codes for CASRGADTGELFF.

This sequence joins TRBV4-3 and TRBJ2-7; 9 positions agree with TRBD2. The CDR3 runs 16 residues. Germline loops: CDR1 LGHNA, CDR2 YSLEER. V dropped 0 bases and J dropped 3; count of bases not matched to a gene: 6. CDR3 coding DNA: TGCGCCAGCAGCCAAGATCTAGCGGGACCCCTCTACGAGCAGTACTTC. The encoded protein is CASSQDLAGPLYEQYF.

CDR3 in DNA: TGCAGTGCTACCGACCCCATTCGGGGGGGCCAAGAGACCCAGTACTTC. Translated: CSATDPIRGGQETQYF. V usage is TRBV20-1 and J usage is TRBJ2-5; 8 nucleotides match TRBD2. The germline V gene encodes CDR1 DFQATT and CDR2 SNEGSKA (reference sequence). J was trimmed by 1 base and V by 4 bases; bases with no gene match: 11. The CDR3 covers 16 residues.

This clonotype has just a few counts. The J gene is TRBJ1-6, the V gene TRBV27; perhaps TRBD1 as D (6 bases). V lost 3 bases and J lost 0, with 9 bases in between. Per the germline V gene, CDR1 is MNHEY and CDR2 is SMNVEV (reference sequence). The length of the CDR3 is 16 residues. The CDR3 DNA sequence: TGTGCCAGCAGTTTCACAGGGCCCTCCTATAATTCACCCCTCCACTTT. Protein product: CASSFTGPSYNSPLHF.

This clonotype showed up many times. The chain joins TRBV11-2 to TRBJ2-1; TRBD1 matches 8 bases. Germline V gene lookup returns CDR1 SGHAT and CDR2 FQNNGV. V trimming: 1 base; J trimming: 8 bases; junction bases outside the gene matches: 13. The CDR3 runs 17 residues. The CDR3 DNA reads TGTGCCAGCAGCTTAGTGGAGGGACAGGAAAGGTCCCATGAGCAGTTCTTC. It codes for CASSLVEGQERSHEQFF. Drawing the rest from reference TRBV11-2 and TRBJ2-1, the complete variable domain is EAGVAQSPRYKIIEKRQSVAFWCNPISGHATLYWYQQILGQGPKLLIQFQNNGVVDDSQLPKDRFSAERLKGVDSTLKIQPAKLEDSAVYLCASSLVEGQERSHEQFFGPGTRLTVL.

The CDR3 DNA reads as TGTGCCAGCAGCTTAGGCCGGGGGGTTGAAGCTTTCTTT. Its translation is CASSLGRGVEAFF. The chain carries TRBV7-2 and TRBJ1-1; tentative D call: TRBD1 (5 bases). Between the trimmed V and J ends, which lost 1 base and 7 bases, there was a span of 10 bases. Germline V gives CDR1 SGHTA, CDR2 FQGNSA. The CDR3 is 13 amino acids. Filled out from reference TRBV7-2 and TRBJ1-1, the complete variable domain reads GAGVSQSPSNKVTEKGKDVELRCDPISGHTALYWYRQSLGQGLEFLIYFQGNSAPDKSGLPSDRFSAERTGGSVSTLTIQRTQQEDSAVYLCASSLGRGVEAFFGQGTRLTVV.

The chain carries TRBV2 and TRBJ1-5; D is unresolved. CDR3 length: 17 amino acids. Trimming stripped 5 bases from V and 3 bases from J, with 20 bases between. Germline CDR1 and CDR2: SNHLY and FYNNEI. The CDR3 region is CASSPVPGQSVNQPQHF. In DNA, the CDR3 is TGTGCCAGCAGTCCCGTTCCCGGCCAGTCCGTCAATCAGCCCCAGCATTTT.

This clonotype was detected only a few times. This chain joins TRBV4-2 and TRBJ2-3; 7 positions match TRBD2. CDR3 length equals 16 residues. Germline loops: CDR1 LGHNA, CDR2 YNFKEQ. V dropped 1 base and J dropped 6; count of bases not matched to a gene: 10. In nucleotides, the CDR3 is TGTGCCAGCAGCCAAGTAGAATGGGAGGGCCATGATACGCAGTATTTT. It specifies CASSQVEWEGHDTQYF.

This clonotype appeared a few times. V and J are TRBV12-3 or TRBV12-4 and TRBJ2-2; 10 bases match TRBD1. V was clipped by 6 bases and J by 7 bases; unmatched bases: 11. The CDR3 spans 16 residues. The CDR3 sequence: CASRPLRTGGLGELFF. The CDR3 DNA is TGTGCCAGCAGGCCACTGCGGACAGGGGGTCTCGGGGAGCTGTTTTTT.

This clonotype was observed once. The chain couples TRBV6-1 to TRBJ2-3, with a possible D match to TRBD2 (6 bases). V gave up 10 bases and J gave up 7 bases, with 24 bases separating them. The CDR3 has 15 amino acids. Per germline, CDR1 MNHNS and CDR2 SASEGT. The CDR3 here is CATSPLAPRGNTQYF. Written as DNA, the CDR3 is TGTGCCACCTCACCCCTAGCGCCCCGGGGAAATACGCAGTATTTT.

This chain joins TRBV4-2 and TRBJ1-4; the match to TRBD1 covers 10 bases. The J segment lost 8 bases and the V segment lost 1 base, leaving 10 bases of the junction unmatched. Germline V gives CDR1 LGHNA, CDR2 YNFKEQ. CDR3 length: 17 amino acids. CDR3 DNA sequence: TGTGCCAGCAGCCAAGCCTACGGGACAGGGGAAGGGGAAAAACTGTTTTTT. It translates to CASSQAYGTGEGEKLFF.

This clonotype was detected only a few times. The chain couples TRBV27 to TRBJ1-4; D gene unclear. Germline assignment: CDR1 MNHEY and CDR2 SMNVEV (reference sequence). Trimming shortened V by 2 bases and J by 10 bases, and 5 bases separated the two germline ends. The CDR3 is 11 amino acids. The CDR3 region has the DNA TGTGCCAGCAGTTTAGGAGGAAAACTGTTTTTT. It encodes CASSLGGKLFF.

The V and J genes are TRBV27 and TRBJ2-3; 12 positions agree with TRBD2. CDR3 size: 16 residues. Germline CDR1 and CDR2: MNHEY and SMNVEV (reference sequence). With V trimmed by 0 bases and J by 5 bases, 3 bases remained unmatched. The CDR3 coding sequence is TGTGCCAGCAGTTTATCCCCTAGCGGGAGGGGAGATACGCAGTATTTT. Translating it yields CASSLSPSGRGDTQYF.

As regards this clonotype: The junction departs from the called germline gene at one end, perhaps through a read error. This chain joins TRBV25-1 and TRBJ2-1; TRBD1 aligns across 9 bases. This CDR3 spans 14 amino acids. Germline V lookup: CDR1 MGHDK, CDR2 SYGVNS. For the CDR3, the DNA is TGTGTCAGCAGTTGGACAGGGGCCAACAATGAGCAGTTCTTC. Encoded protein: CVSSWTGANNEQFF. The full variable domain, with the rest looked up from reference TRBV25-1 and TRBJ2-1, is EADIYQTPRYLVIGTGKKITLECSQTMGHDKMYWYQQDPGMELHLIHYSYGVNSTEKGDLSSESTVSRIRTEHFPLTLESARPSHTSQYLCVSSWTGANNEQFFGPGTRLTVL.

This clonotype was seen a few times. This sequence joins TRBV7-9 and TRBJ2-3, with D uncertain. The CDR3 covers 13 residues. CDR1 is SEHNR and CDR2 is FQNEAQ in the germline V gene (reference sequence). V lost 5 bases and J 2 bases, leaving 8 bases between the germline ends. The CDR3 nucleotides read TGTGCCAGCAGCCCAGGATACACAGATACGCAGTATTTT. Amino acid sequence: CASSPGYTDTQYF.

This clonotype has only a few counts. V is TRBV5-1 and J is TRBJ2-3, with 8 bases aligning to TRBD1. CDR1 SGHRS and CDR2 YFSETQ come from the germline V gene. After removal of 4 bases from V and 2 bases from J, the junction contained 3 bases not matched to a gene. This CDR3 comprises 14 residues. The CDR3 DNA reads TGCGCCAGCAGCCCGGGACAGGACACAGATACGCAGTATTTT. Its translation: CASSPGQDTDTQYF.

The CDR3 DNA follows: TGTGCCAGCAGCCCCGGGACAGGGGACCATGAGCAGTTCTTC. Translating gives CASSPGTGDHEQFF. V is TRBV9 and J is TRBJ2-1; 10 bases line up with TRBD1. V lost 4 bases and J lost 8; bases outside the gene matches: 6. CDR1 and CDR2 from the germline V gene are SGDLS and YYNGEE. The CDR3 totals 14 residues.

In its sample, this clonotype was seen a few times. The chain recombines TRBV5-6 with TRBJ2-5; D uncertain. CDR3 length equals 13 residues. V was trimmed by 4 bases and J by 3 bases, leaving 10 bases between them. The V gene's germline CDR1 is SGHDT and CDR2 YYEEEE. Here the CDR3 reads CASSRRKEETQYF. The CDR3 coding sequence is TGTGCCAGCAGCCGCCGAAAAGAAGAGACCCAGTACTTC.

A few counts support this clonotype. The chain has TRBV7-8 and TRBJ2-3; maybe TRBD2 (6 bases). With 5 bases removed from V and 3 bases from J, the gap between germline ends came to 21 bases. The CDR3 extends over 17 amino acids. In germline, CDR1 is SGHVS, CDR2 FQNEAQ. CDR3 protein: CASSSRRDSPTTDTQYF. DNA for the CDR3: TGTGCCAGCAGCAGTAGGCGGGACTCCCCCACAACAGATACGCAGTATTTT.

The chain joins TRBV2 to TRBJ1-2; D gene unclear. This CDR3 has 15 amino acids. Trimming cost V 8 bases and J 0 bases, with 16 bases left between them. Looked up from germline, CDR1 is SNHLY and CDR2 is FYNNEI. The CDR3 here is CASHPPGSANYGYTF. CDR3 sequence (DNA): TGTGCCAGCCACCCCCCGGGTAGTGCTAACTATGGCTACACCTTC.

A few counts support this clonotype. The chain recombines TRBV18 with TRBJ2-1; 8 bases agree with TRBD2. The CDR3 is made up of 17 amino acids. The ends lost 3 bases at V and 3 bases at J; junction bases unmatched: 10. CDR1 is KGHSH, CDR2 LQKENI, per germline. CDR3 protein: CASSPSVAGGIYNEQFF. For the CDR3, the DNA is TGTGCCAGCTCACCGTCTGTTGCGGGAGGCATCTACAATGAGCAGTTCTTC.

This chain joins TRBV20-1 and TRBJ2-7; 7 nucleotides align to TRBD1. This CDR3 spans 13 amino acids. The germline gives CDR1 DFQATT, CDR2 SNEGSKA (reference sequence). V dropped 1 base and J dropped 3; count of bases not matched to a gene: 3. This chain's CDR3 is CSARVPGGYEQYF. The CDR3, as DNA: TGCAGTGCTAGAGTTCCAGGGGGCTACGAGCAGTACTTC.

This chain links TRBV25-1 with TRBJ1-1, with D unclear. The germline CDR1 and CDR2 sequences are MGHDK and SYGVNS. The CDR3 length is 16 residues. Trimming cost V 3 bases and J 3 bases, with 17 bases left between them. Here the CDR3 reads CASSDFGLGRDTEAFF. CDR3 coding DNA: TGTGCCAGCAGTGATTTCGGCCTAGGGAGGGACACTGAAGCTTTCTTT.

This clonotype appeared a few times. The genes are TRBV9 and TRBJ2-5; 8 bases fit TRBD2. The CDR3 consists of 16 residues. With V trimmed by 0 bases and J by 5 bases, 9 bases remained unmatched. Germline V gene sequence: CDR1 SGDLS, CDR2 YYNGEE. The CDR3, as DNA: TGTGCCAGCAGCGTAGATGGAGCGGGAGACGGGGAGACCCAGTACTTC. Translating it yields CASSVDGAGDGETQYF.

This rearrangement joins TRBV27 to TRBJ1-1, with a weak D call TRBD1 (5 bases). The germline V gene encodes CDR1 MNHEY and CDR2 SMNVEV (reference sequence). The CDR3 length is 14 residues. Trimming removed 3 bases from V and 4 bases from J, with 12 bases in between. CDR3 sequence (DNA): TGTGCCAGCAGTTTCATTGGGGGGGGCACTGAAGCTTTCTTT. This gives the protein CASSFIGGGTEAFF.

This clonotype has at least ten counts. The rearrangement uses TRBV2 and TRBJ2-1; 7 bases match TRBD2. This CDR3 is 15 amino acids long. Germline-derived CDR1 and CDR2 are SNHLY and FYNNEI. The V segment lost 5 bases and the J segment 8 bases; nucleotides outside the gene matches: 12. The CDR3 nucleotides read TGTGCCAGCAGTTACGGGACTACGGATTCCGATGAGCAGTTCTTC. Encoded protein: CASSYGTTDSDEQFF.